This entry features one T cell receptor (beta chain) sequence. Only in-frame clones appear in the TCRdb table, and some are missing; sequencing was by immunoSEQ multiplex PCR. The repertoire consists of about 100,000 clones, with about 83% occurring once and the leading ten covering 9.5% to 15%. These data originate in a study of blood T cell repertoires in COVID-19. About the study: Material from acute and convalescent COVID-19 was sourced from the United States, Italy and Spain.

The V end was cut by 4 bases, the J end by 4 bases, with 4 bases between. The V gene's germline CDR1 is LNHDA and CDR2 SQIVND (reference sequence). This CDR3 is 11 amino acids long. The sample was peripheral blood. The chain has TRBV19 and TRBJ1-1; D uncertain. The sequence derives from a human donor in a cohort sampled during active COVID-19. CDR3 region: CASSKRTEAFF. CDR3 DNA sequence: TGTGCCAGTAGTAAGCGCACTGAAGCTTTCTTT.